This T cell receptor beta chain came from a study of blood T cells in healthy people across ages. Study-wide findings and caveats: Diversity of TCR beta per million T cells declined in a roughly linear way with age.

A J-beta primer mix and a sample-barcoded 5' primer were used in a second PCR of roughly 7 to 12 cycles. TCRdb reprocessed the 5' RACE reads with MiXCR, giving one entry per CDR3 protein. The sample has 750,000 to 850,000 distinct CDR3 sequences, 25% seen once. As to this clonotype: What it binds is unknown.

V lost 3 bases to trimming and J lost 5 bases, with 22 bases between them. The CDR3 sequence is 17 residues long. Per germline, CDR1 MNHEY and CDR2 SVGAGI. This sample also appeared in a second study, on T cells of mothers and their children.

This chain connects TRBV6-5 to TRBJ2-5, with a tentative D call TRBD1 (6 bases). The clonotype comes from a boy younger than 18 in good health. Material for sequencing was blood. This chain's CDR3 is CASSYTISLGARETQYF. The CDR3 region has the DNA TGTGCCAGCAGTTATACGATATCGTTGGGGGCCCGGGAGACCCAGTACTTC.